This T cell receptor beta chain stems from a study of cytomegalovirus exposure and HLA in healthy donors. Whole-study results and caveats: The study recorded about 150 TCR beta chains that were cytomegalovirus-associated.

The donors were part of the roughly 130-subject validation cohort, which stood apart from the roughly 700-subject first cohort. Some clones are missing from TCRdb's copy, which holds only in-frame ones; the method was immunoSEQ multiplex PCR. The data show 200,000 to 300,000 clones, roughly 90% seen once. In the case of this clone: Its antigen remains unknown.

Sample: PBMCs. The TCR originated in a man aged 18 to 30 in good health and CMV-seropositive.

For the CDR3, the DNA is TGTGCCTGGAGGGGGACTAGCGGGGACACCGGGGAGCTGTTTTTT. This sequence encodes CAWRGTSGDTGELFF. The chain recombines TRBV30 with TRBJ2-2; 13 bases are a match to TRBD2. The CDR3 has 15 residues. The germline V gene has CDR1 GTSNPN and CDR2 SVGIG (reference sequence). V was clipped by 3 bases and J by 3 bases; unmatched bases: 1.